A selection of T cell receptor beta chains follows, all from one sample in a study of somatic mutations in cytotoxic T cells in rheumatoid arthritis. Only in-frame clones appear in the TCRdb table, and some are missing; sequencing was by immunoSEQ multiplex PCR. The sample yields about 25,000 clones, around 74% seen once. Sequences were obtained from CD8+ T cells sorted from blood. All receptors derive from a woman younger than 30 in good health. Each CDR3 is given with its conserved first and last residue. D genes are given only for firm matches. For some rows the clone size is stated as once, few or many, or as a class when expanded; others skip it.

V gene	D gene	clone size	J gene	CDR3 DNA	CDR3 protein
TRBV4-1	-	-	TRBJ2-1	TGCGCCAGCAGCCAATCCGGGGGCGATGAGCAGTTCTTC	CASSQSGGDEQFF
TRBV30	-	-	TRBJ1-1	TGTGCCTGGAGAGTGGGGAACACTGAAGCTTTCTTT	CAWRVGNTEAFF
TRBV28	-	-	TRBJ2-7	TGTGCCAGCAGTTCCCCAAGGGTGGTATCCTACGAGCAGTACTTC	CASSSPRVVSYEQYF
TRBV6-5	-	-	TRBJ1-4	TGTGCCAGCAGTGCAACAGGGTGGGATGAAAAACTGTTTTTT	CASSATGWDEKLFF
TRBV28	-	once	TRBJ2-7	TGTGCCAGCAGTTTAAGGGGCGCGGGGCAGCCTTCCTACGAGCAGTACTTC	CASSLRGAGQPSYEQYF
TRBV28	-	-	TRBJ1-5	TGTGCCAGCGAGTCTAGGGGCAATCAGCCCCAGCATTTT	CASESRGNQPQHF
TRBV7-9	-	-	TRBJ2-5	TGTGCCAGTGGCGGGGTTGGGGAGACCCAGTACTTC	CASGGVGETQYF
TRBV10-3	-	-	TRBJ1-3	TGTGCCATCAGTGAGGCCCGGGAACTCTCTGGAAACACCATATATTTT	CAISEARELSGNTIYF
TRBV27	-	-	TRBJ2-2	TGTGCCAGCAGAATAGGGGGGTCCGACACCGGGGAGCTGTTTTTT	CASRIGGSDTGELFF
TRBV11-2	-	-	TRBJ2-7	TGTGCCAGCAGCTTAGATGCCAGGGGCGGACCCTACGAGCAGTACTTC	CASSLDARGGPYEQYF
TRBV19	TRBD1	-	TRBJ1-6	TGTGCCAGTAGTACCAACCTTCTTGGACAGGGCAATTCACCCCTCCACTTT	CASSTNLLGQGNSPLHF
TRBV27	TRBD1	-	TRBJ1-2	TGTGCCAGCAGTCCGACAGGGCACGGCTACACCTTC	CASSPTGHGYTF
TRBV7-6	-	-	TRBJ1-1	TGTGCCAGCAGCCCCTTAAAAGGCAGCCCGAACACTGAAGCTTTCTTT	CASSPLKGSPNTEAFF
TRBV7-9	-	-	TRBJ2-1	TGTGCCAGCAGCCAATTGCCGGGCCCTCCTTTCGATGAGCAGTTCTTC	CASSQLPGPPFDEQFF
TRBV9	TRBD1	-	TRBJ1-3	TGTGCCAGCAGCGTAGGAGGGGGCTGGACTGGAAACACCATATATTTT	CASSVGGGWTGNTIYF
TRBV7-2	-	few	TRBJ2-3	TGTGCCAGCAGCTTGGAGGCGGATGAGCGCACAGATACGCAGTATTTT	CASSLEADERTDTQYF
TRBV6-5	TRBD2	-	TRBJ2-1	TGTGCCAGCAGCGAAACTAGCGCTGCCTACAATGAGCAGTTCTTC	CASSETSAAYNEQFF
TRBV29-1	-	few	TRBJ2-7	TGCAGCGCAAGGGGGTCCGAGCAGTACTTC	CSARGSEQYF
TRBV29-1	-	-	TRBJ2-7	TGCAGCGTTGTATTCGGACCGAGCTACGAGCAGTACTTC	CSVVFGPSYEQYF
TRBV27	TRBD1	-	TRBJ2-4	TGTGCCAGCGCATCCGGGACAGGGGGAAACATTCAGTACTTC	CASASGTGGNIQYF
TRBV21-1	-	once	TRBJ1-2	TGTGCCAGCAGCAAAGTGAACCTCAGGGAAGGGCGTAACTATGGCTACACCTTC	CASSKVNLREGRNYGYTF
TRBV28	TRBD2	-	TRBJ2-5	TGTGCCAGCAGCTTATTGACTAGCGGGGGCCAAGAGACCCAGTACTTC	CASSLLTSGGQETQYF
TRBV6-5	-	few	TRBJ2-3	TGTGCCAGCAGCCGTCGGGTGGCAGATACGCAGTATTTT	CASSRRVADTQYF
TRBV2	-	once	TRBJ2-1	TGTGCCAGCAGGTGGAATGAGCAGTTCTTC	CASRWNEQFF
TRBV7-9	-	-	TRBJ1-4	TGTGCCAGCAGCTTAGCGGCGCAGGGAATTAATGAAAAACTGTTTTTT	CASSLAAQGINEKLFF
TRBV28	-	-	TRBJ1-2	TGTGCCAGCAGGTGGGGCAGCTATGGCTACACCTTC	CASRWGSYGYTF
TRBV28	-	-	TRBJ2-1	TGTGCCAGCAGTCGGGAGTTGGGCAATGAGCAGTTCTTC	CASSRELGNEQFF
TRBV19	-	-	TRBJ2-1	TGTGCCAGTCAACGGGGAGACAATGAGCAGTTCTTC	CASQRGDNEQFF
TRBV5-1	-	once	TRBJ2-7	TGCGCCAGCAGCTGGAGACAATCCCACGAGCAGTACTTC	CASSWRQSHEQYF
TRBV30	-	once	TRBJ1-1	TGTGCCTGGAGCTACCCCGGGCTTCAGATGAACACTGAAGCTTTCTTT	CAWSYPGLQMNTEAFF
TRBV30	TRBD1	-	TRBJ2-5	TGTGCCTGGACTCAGGGGGTGGGTGAGGAGACCCAGTACTTC	CAWTQGVGEETQYF
TRBV25-1	TRBD1	few	TRBJ1-5	TGTGCCAGCCGGACAGGTGGTTGCAATCAGCCCCAGCATTTT	CASRTGGCNQPQHF
TRBV7-9	-	-	TRBJ1-5	TGTGCCAGCAGCCCCGGGGGTAGTCAGCCCCAGCATTTT	CASSPGGSQPQHF
TRBV27	-	once	TRBJ1-1	TGTGCCAGCAGCCCTACACGGAAAAACGCTGAAGCTTTCTTT	CASSPTRKNAEAFF
TRBV6-1	-	-	TRBJ1-2	TGTGCCAGCAGTGAAGTCGTATATGGCTACACCTTC	CASSEVVYGYTF
TRBV7-9	TRBD2	few	TRBJ2-5	TGTGCCAGCAGCTTTCGTAGCGGGGGGCAAGAGACCCAGTACTTC	CASSFRSGGQETQYF
TRBV7-6	TRBD1	once	TRBJ2-5	TGTGCCAGCAGCTTAGCGGCGACAGGGTTCGGGGAGACCCAGTACTTC	CASSLAATGFGETQYF
TRBV28	-	-	TRBJ2-7	TGTGCCAGCAGCCCATTTGAGGGGACTCAACACTACGAGCAGTACTTC	CASSPFEGTQHYEQYF
TRBV27	-	-	TRBJ2-1	TGTGCCAGCAGTCCCGGGAGAGGAGAGGGGTACGGCAATGAGCAGTTCTTC	CASSPGRGEGYGNEQFF
TRBV7-7	TRBD1	-	TRBJ2-1	TGTGCTAGCAGCCCGACAGGGGGCTTTAGGGATGAGCAGTTCTTC	CASSPTGGFRDEQFF
TRBV28	TRBD1	-	TRBJ2-7	TGTGCCAGCAGTCTTGTCCGGGACAGAACCTACGAGCAGTACTTC	CASSLVRDRTYEQYF
TRBV19	TRBD1	-	TRBJ1-5	TGTGCCAGTAGTATCTCGACAGGGTATAGCAATCAGCCCCAGCATTTT	CASSISTGYSNQPQHF
TRBV30	TRBD2	-	TRBJ2-5	TGTGCCTGGAGTGTACGGGGAGGGTTAGGAGAGACCCAGTACTTC	CAWSVRGGLGETQYF
TRBV28	-	-	TRBJ2-5	TGTGCCAGCAGCCCCCCGGGGCGCCGAGAGACCCAGTACTTC	CASSPPGRRETQYF
TRBV5-5	-	once	TRBJ1-1	TGTGCCAGCAGCCTAGGAGGGGGCACTGAAGCTTTCTTT	CASSLGGGTEAFF
TRBV5-6	TRBD1	-	TRBJ1-2	TGTGCCAGCAGCCCGGACCGTTTCCGACAGGGACCTAACTATGGCTACACCTTC	CASSPDRFRQGPNYGYTF
TRBV7-6	TRBD2	-	TRBJ2-5	TGTGCCAGCAGCTCCCCGGGGGGGCTAAGGAAAGAGACCCAGTACTTC	CASSSPGGLRKETQYF
TRBV18	-	-	TRBJ1-1	TGTGCCAGCTCACACCCTGCCGGGAACACTGAAGCTTTCTTT	CASSHPAGNTEAFF
TRBV5-1	-	few	TRBJ1-1	TGCGCCAGCAGCTTGGGAGGGCTCACTGAAGCTTTCTTT	CASSLGGLTEAFF
TRBV7-7	-	once	TRBJ2-2	TGTGCCGTCGGTACAGGGCACACCGGGGAGCTGTTTTTT	CAVGTGHTGELFF
TRBV5-6	TRBD2	-	TRBJ2-7	TGTGCCAGCAGCTTGGGGACTAGCGGGGTCCAGGCCTACGAGCAGTACTTC	CASSLGTSGVQAYEQYF
TRBV19	-	-	TRBJ2-3	TGTGCCAGTAGTCCTACGATCCTCACAGATACGCAGTATTTT	CASSPTILTDTQYF
TRBV4-2	TRBD2	-	TRBJ2-1	TGTGCCAGCAGCCAAGCCCGCAGCGGGAGGCTAGGTGAGCAGTTCTTC	CASSQARSGRLGEQFF
TRBV4-1	TRBD1	few	TRBJ1-5	TGCGCCAGCAGCCTGGGGACAGGGGACCAGCCCCAGCATTTT	CASSLGTGDQPQHF
TRBV4-1	TRBD1	-	TRBJ1-2	TGCGCCAGCAGCCTGAAAACCGGGACAGGGGGAGGCTACACCTTC	CASSLKTGTGGGYTF
TRBV7-6	TRBD2	-	TRBJ2-1	TGTGCCAGCAGCTTAGACAGCGGGAGGGCCTACAATGAGCAGTTCTTC	CASSLDSGRAYNEQFF
TRBV5-8	-	-	TRBJ2-5	TGTGCCAGCAGCGCCACGAGGACCCAGTACTTC	CASSATRTQYF
TRBV6-1	TRBD1	once	TRBJ1-1	TGTGCCAGCAGTGGGTACAGGGGTGGGACTGAAGCTTTCTTT	CASSGYRGGTEAFF
TRBV14	TRBD1	-	TRBJ1-2	TGTGCCAGCAGCCCCGCAGACGGGACAGGGAACCGCCGGTATGGCTACACCTTC	CASSPADGTGNRRYGYTF